This section outlines one T cell receptor (beta chain) sequence together with its context. Its antigen is still unknown. This specimen belongs to a study of T cell responses to AZD1222 COVID-19 vaccine. Overall study: Pooling of second doses given at about 4 or about 12 weeks was done. Findings and limits, study-wide: The study found Spike-specific TCR breadth and depth rose after two AZD1222 doses.

Generated by immunoSEQ multiplex PCR, the TCRdb table keeps only in-frame clones and is missing some. Counted here are about 95,000 clones, roughly 91% occurring once; the ten biggest clones make up 3.5% to 4.5%. This CDR3 contains 15 residues. Germline V gene sequence: CDR1 SEHNR, CDR2 FQNEAQ (reference sequence). The V segment lost 5 bases and the J segment 4 bases; nucleotides outside the gene matches: 8. This receptor was taken from an adult in good health. J is TRBJ1-5 and V is TRBV7-9, with 7 positions matching TRBD1. The starting material was peripheral blood, obtained on day 0 of AZD1222 vaccination. The CDR3 loop reads CASSELGGKNQPQHF. Here the CDR3 DNA reads TGTGCCAGCAGCGAGCTAGGGGGCAAGAATCAGCCCCAGCATTTT.